The T cell receptor beta chain under discussion was sequenced for a study of glioma-infiltrating T cells after dendritic cell vaccination. At the level of the study: Dendritic cell vaccine was injected intradermally three times, biweekly.

Blood PBMC samples: pre-vaccination, two weeks post third vaccination, and at tumor progression. The PCR used 60 V beta and 13 J beta primers. The method was immunoSEQ multiplex PCR; TCRdb's version includes in-frame clones alone and lacks a portion of them. The profile shows about 82,000 clones, around nine tenths of them singletons. CDR3 length equals 15 residues. The trim removed 6 bases at V and 4 bases at J, leaving 6 bases unmatched. Germline V lookup: CDR1 MDHEN, CDR2 SYDVKM. The chain is built from TRBV28 and TRBJ2-2; 9 bases line up with TRBD1. This TCR was sampled from a human donor with glioblastoma. Sequencing used blood, obtained before dendritic cell vaccination. CDR3 amino acids: CASSTNRGRTGELFF. The CDR3 nucleotides are TGTGCCAGCAGCACGAACAGGGGGCGCACCGGGGAGCTGTTTTTT.